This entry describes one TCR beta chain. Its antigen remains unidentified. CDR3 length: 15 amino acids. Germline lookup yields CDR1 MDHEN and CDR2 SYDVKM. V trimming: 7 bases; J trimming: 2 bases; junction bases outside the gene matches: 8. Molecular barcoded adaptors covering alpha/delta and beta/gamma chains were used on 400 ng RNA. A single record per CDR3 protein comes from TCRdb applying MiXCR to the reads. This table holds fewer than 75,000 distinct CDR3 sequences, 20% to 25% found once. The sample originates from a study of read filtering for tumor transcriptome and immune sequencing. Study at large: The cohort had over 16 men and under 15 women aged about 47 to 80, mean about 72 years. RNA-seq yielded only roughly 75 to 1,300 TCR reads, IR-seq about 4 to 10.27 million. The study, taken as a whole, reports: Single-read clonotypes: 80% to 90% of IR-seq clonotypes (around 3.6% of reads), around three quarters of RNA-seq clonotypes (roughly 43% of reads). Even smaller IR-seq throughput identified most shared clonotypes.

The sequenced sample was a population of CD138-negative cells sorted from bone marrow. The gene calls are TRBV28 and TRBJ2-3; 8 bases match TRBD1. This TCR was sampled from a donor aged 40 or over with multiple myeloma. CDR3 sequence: CASKKGTGLTDTQYF. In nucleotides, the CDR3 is TGTGCCAGCAAGAAAGGGACAGGCCTCACAGATACGCAGTATTTT.